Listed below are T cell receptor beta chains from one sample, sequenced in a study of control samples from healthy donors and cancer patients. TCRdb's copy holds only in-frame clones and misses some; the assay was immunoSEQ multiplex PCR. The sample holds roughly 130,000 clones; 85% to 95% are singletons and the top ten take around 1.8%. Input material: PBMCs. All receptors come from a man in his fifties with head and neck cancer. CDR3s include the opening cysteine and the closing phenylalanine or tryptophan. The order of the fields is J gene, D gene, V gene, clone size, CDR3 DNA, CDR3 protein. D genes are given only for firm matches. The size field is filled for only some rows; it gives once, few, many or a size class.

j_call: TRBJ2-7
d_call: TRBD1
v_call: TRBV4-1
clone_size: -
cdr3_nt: TGCGCCAGCAGCCTACGGACAGGGGGGGACTACGAGCAGTACTTC
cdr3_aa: CASSLRTGGDYEQYF

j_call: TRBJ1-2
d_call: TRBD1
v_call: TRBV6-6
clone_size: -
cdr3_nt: TGTGCCAGCAGGCCCGGACAGGGGGCGGCCTATGGCTACACCTTC
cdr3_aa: CASRPGQGAAYGYTF

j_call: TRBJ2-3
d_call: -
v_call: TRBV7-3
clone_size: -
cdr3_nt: TGTGCCAGCAGCATCGTCGGGGCTAGCACAGATACGCAGTATTTT
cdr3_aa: CASSIVGASTDTQYF

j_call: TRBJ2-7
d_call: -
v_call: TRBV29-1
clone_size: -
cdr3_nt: TGCAGCGTTGGAGTCGGCAGGTACTCCTACGAGCAGTACTTC
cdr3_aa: CSVGVGRYSYEQYF

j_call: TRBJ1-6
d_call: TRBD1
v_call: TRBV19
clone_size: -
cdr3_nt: TGTGCCAGTAAGGGGACAGCCAATTCACCCCTCCACTTT
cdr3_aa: CASKGTANSPLHF

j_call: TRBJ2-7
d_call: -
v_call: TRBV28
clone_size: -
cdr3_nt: TGTGCCAGCATAGGAACAGGGCGCTACGAGCAGTACTTC
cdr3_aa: CASIGTGRYEQYF

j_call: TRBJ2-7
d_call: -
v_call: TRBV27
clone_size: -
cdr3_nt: TGTGCCAGCAGTTCTCGGTCCTACGAGCAGTACTTC
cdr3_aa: CASSSRSYEQYF

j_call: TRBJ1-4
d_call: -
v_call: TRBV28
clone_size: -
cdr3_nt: TGTGCCAGCAGGGGGCCGGCTAATGAAAAACTGTTTTTT
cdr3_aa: CASRGPANEKLFF

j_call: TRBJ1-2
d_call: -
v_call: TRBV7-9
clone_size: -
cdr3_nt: TGTGCCAGCAGCTTAGCCGGGGTGGGCTATGGCTACACCTTC
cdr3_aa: CASSLAGVGYGYTF

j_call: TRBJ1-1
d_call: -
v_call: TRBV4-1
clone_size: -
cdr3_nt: TGCGCCAGCAGCCAAGATTGGTGGGGGGGCTCCACAAGACAGGAAGCTTTCTTT
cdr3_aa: CASSQDWWGGSTRQEAFF

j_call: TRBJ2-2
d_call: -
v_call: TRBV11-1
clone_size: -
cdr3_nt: TGTGCCAGCAGTTCTCACAGGGCCGGGGAGCTGTTTTTT
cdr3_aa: CASSSHRAGELFF

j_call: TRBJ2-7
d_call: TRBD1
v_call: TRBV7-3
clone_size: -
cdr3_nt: TGTGCCAGCAGCTTAGGGGACAGTACCTACGAGCAGTACTTC
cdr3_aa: CASSLGDSTYEQYF

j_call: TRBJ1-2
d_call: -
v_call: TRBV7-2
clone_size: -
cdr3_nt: TGTGCCAGCAGCTTACAGGAGGGGGTATACGGCTACACCTTC
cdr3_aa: CASSLQEGVYGYTF

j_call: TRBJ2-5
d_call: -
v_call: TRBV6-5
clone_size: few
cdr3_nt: TGTGCCAGCAGTTACTCCTTTTACAGACAAGAGACCCAGTACTTC
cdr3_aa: CASSYSFYRQETQYF

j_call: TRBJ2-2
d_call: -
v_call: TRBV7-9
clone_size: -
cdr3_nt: TGTGCCAGCAGTCCAAGGGGCGCAGCCGGGGAGCTGTTTTTT
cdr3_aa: CASSPRGAAGELFF

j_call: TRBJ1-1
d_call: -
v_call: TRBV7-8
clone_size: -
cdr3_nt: TGTGCCAGCAGCCTAGGGGGGCTGAACACTGAAGCTTTCTTT
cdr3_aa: CASSLGGLNTEAFF

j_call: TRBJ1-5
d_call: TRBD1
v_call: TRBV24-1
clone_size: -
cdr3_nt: TGTGCCACCAGTGATCCGGGACAGGGGGCAAGGGGGGATCAGCCCCAGCATTTT
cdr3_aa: CATSDPGQGARGDQPQHF

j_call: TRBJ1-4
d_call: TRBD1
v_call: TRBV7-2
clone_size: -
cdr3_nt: TGTGCCAGCAGCTCGCAGGGGGCTTCTAATGAAAAACTGTTTTTT
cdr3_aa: CASSSQGASNEKLFF

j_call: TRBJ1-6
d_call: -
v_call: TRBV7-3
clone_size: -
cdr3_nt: TGTGCCAGCAGCTTAGGATCAAATTCACCCCTCCACTTT
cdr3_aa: CASSLGSNSPLHF

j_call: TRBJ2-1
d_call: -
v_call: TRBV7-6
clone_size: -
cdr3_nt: TGTGCCAGCAGCTCCAGGACGGGAAACAATGAGCAGTTCTTC
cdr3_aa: CASSSRTGNNEQFF

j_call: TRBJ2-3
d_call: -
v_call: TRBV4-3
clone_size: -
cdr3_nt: TGCGCCAGCAGCCAGTCAGCGGGTAGCACAGATACGCAGTATTTT
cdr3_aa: CASSQSAGSTDTQYF

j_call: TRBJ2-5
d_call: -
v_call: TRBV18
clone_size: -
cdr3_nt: TGTGCCAGCTCACCCCTTGGACGGAGTGTCCAAGAGACCCAGTACTTC
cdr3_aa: CASSPLGRSVQETQYF

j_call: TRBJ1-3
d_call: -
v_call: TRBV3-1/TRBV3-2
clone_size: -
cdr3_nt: TGTGCCAGCAGCCAAGGTCCCGGGGGTAGAAACACCATATATTTT
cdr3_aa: CASSQGPGGRNTIYF

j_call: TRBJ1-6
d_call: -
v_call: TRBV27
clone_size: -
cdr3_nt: TGTGCCAGCAGCATGACAGGCTTTTTACCCCTCCACTTT
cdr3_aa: CASSMTGFLPLHF

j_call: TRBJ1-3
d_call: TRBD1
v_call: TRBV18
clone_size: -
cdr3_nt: TGTGCCAGCTCTCCGACAGGGGGCTCTGGAAACACCATATATTTT
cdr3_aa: CASSPTGGSGNTIYF

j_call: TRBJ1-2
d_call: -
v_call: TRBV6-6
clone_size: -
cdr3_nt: TGTGCCGCGCGGAACAACTATGGCTACACCTTC
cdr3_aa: CAARNNYGYTF

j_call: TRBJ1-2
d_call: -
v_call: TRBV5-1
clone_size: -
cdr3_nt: TGCGCCAGCAGCTTGGGACAGCGAAACTATGGCTACACCTTC
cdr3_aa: CASSLGQRNYGYTF